This T cell receptor beta chain emerged from a study of naive and memory T cell subsets. The table lists this clonotype with many counts. Its antigen is currently unknown. Both TRBC1 and TRBC2 were covered by a beta constant-region primer of two equimolar oligonucleotides. Ligated cDNA was amplified by four rounds of PCR with nested alpha and beta constant-region primers and SP2. The cDNA 3' end received a ligated single-stranded oligonucleotide carrying the SP2 primer and a 12-nucleotide UMI. MiXCR was run by TCRdb on the UMI-ligation and nested PCR reads, yielding one entry per CDR3 protein. The data contain some 82,000 distinct CDR3 sequences, roughly 12% of them singletons. The V and J ends lost 1 base and 8 bases respectively, with 9 bases between them. The CDR3 extends over 13 amino acids. Germline V lookup: CDR1 SGHTA, CDR2 FQGNSA. Alpha and beta libraries were amplified separately from the second PCR onward.

Overall study findings and caveats: A few larger clonotypes appeared in naive repertoires, especially CD8, possibly memory cells re-expressing CD45RA. Between naive and memory subsets, TCR abundance power law exponents differed.

The material sequenced was naive CD4+ T cells from blood. The receptor comes from a human donor in good health. This sequence joins TRBV7-2 and TRBJ2-1; perhaps TRBD1 as D (5 bases). The CDR3 reads CASSLGIGDEQFF. For the CDR3, the DNA is TGTGCCAGCAGCTTAGGAATAGGGGATGAGCAGTTCTTC.